This TCR beta chain is drawn from a study of cytomegalovirus exposure and HLA in healthy donors. The donors belonged to the roughly 120-subject validation cohort, separate from the approximately 700-subject first cohort. Trimming shortened V by 2 bases and J by 2 bases, and 3 bases separated the two germline ends. From germline, CDR1 is SGHRS and CDR2 YFSETQ. CDR3 length: 12 amino acids. Sequenced by immunoSEQ multiplex PCR; TCRdb stores in-frame clones only, minus some. Of some 150,000 clones detected, about 87% appear once; the ten largest clones hold roughly 6.5%. The receptor was derived from a woman aged 25-40 years in good health and CMV-seropositive. Sequenced sample: PBMCs. V usage is TRBV5-1 and J usage is TRBJ2-3, with no clear D. The CDR3, as DNA: TGCGCCAGCAGCTTCAACACAGATACGCAGTATTTT. Its protein is CASSFNTDTQYF.